The 19 T cell receptor beta chains below come from one sample, sequenced in a study of blood T cell repertoires in COVID-19. Assay used: immunoSEQ multiplex PCR; TCRdb lists only in-frame clones, some missing. The table has 450,000 or so clones, around 89% seen once; the top ten hold roughly 1.6%. Sequences were obtained from peripheral blood. These receptors came from a woman between 40 and 50 years old with COVID-19, enrolled during active disease.

This chain uses TRBV28 with TRBJ1-2; TRBD1 is a possible D gene (6 bases). This CDR3 comprises 14 residues. The germline V gene has CDR1 MDHEN and CDR2 SYDVKM. Deletions cut 8 bases from V and 5 bases from J, with 18 bases between. CDR3 bases: TGTGCCAGCGGAAGGGACATCAGCCTATATGGCTACACCTTC. Protein: CASGRDISLYGYTF.

V usage is TRBV11-2 and J usage is TRBJ2-7; no definite D call. Trimming removed 5 bases from V and 1 base from J, with 12 bases in between. The CDR3 totals 14 residues. Germline CDR1 SGHAT, CDR2 FQNNGV. CDR3 sequence (DNA): TGTGCCAGCAGCCCCTGGGCAGGTTCCTACGAGCAGTACTTC. It codes for CASSPWAGSYEQYF. Full variable domain (outside the CDR3, taken from reference TRBV11-2 and TRBJ2-7): EAGVAQSPRYKIIEKRQSVAFWCNPISGHATLYWYQQILGQGPKLLIQFQNNGVVDDSQLPKDRFSAERLKGVDSTLKIQPAKLEDSAVYLCASSPWAGSYEQYFGPGTRLTVT.

This chain links TRBV19 with TRBJ1-5; TRBD1 matches 8 bases. In germline, CDR1 is LNHDA, CDR2 SQIVND (reference sequence). Unmatched junction bases numbered 8, after V lost 6 bases and J lost 7 bases. The CDR3 consists of 14 residues. CDR3 bases: TGTGCCAGTAGCCTGACAGGGGCGCGGCAGCCCCAGCATTTT. It specifies CASSLTGARQPQHF.

J is TRBJ1-1 and V is TRBV6-5; the D is unclear. Trimming pared 4 bases from V and 1 base from J, leaving 13 bases between. The CDR3 sequence is 15 residues long. CDR1 is MNHEY, CDR2 SVGAGI, per germline. The CDR3 here is CASSSSHGRNTEAFF. The DNA for the CDR3 is TGTGCCAGCAGTTCATCCCACGGTCGGAACACTGAAGCTTTCTTT.

The chain carries TRBV28 and TRBJ1-4; 7 nucleotides line up with TRBD1. Per the germline V gene, CDR1 is MDHEN and CDR2 is SYDVKM. J gave up 6 bases and V 6 bases, and 4 bases lay outside the gene matches. The CDR3 has 13 amino acids. CDR3 in DNA: TGTGCCAGCAGACTCACAGGGGATGAAAAACTGTTTTTT. Its translation: CASRLTGDEKLFF.

J is TRBJ2-3 and V is TRBV27; 13 nucleotides match TRBD2. Germline V CDR1 and CDR2: MNHEY, SMNVEV (reference sequence). V gave up 4 bases and J gave up 3 bases; unmatched junction bases: 7. The CDR3 contains 17 residues. The CDR3 sequence: CASSSRTSGSITDTQYF. The CDR3 DNA is TGTGCCAGCAGTTCGCGGACTAGCGGGAGTATTACAGATACGCAGTATTTT.

The rearrangement uses TRBV4-1 and TRBJ1-1, with a possible D match to TRBD1 (5 bases). Germline values: CDR1 MGHRA, CDR2 YSYEKL. Trimming stripped 0 bases from V and 11 bases from J, with 13 bases between. CDR3 length: 13 amino acids. The chain's CDR3 is CASSQDLWRGAFF. The CDR3, as DNA: TGCGCCAGCAGCCAAGATCTCTGGCGGGGGGCTTTCTTT.

This CDR3 reads CSARPVDTQYF. The DNA of the CDR3 is TGCAGTGCTAGACCCGTAGATACGCAGTATTTT. This chain joins TRBV20-1 and TRBJ2-3, with no clear D. The CDR3 contains 11 residues. V was cut by 2 bases and J by 5 bases, with 5 bases left in between. Germline V lookup: CDR1 DFQATT, CDR2 SNEGSKA (reference sequence).

This chain uses TRBV18 with TRBJ1-1; a possible D gene is TRBD1 (5 bases). The CDR3 loop spans 15 amino acids. Germline CDR1 is KGHSH and CDR2 is LQKENI. V lost 6 bases and J lost 0, with 14 bases in between. The CDR3 loop reads CASSPTGEVNTEAFF. The CDR3, as DNA: TGTGCCAGCTCCCCAACGGGGGAGGTGAACACTGAAGCTTTCTTT.

The J gene is TRBJ2-1, the V gene TRBV7-3; 7 bases fit TRBD2. Germline CDR1 and CDR2: SGHTA and FQGTGA. J gave up 7 bases and V 0 bases, and 3 bases lay outside the gene matches. The CDR3 sequence is 14 residues long. The CDR3 DNA reads TGTGCCAGCAGCTTAACCAGCGGGACGAATGAGCAGTTCTTC. It yields the protein CASSLTSGTNEQFF.

The chain recombines TRBV28 with TRBJ2-7; the match to TRBD1 covers 9 bases. V trimming: 1 base; J trimming: 4 bases; junction bases outside the gene matches: 5. CDR3 size: 15 residues. Germline CDR1 reads MDHEN; CDR2 reads SYDVKM. The CDR3 sequence: CASSLSPDRGYEQYF. DNA of the CDR3: TGTGCCAGCAGTTTATCCCCTGACAGGGGGTACGAGCAGTACTTC.

This clone showed up just once. The chain joins TRBV12-5 to TRBJ2-2; tentatively, D is TRBD1 (5 bases). The CDR3 is 13 amino acids. Germline assignment: CDR1 LGHNT and CDR2 FRNRAP. As DNA, the CDR3 is TGTGCGGCCAGGGTATCGAACACCGGGGAGCTGTTTTTT. It translates to CAARVSNTGELFF. Filled out from reference TRBV12-5 and TRBJ2-2, the complete variable domain reads DARVTQTPRHKVTEMGQEVTMRCQPILGHNTVFWYRQTMMQGLELLAYFRNRAPLDDSGMPKDRFSAEMPDATLATLKIQPSEPRDSAVYFCAARVSNTGELFFGEGSRLTVL.

This sequence joins TRBV29-1 and TRBJ1-2, with 9 nucleotides matching TRBD1. The CDR3 covers 13 residues. After removal of 6 bases from V and 2 bases from J, the junction contained 4 bases not matched to a gene. Germline V gene data show CDR1 as SQVTM and CDR2 as ANQGSEA. CDR3 coding DNA: TGCAGCGTGGGGACAGGGCTAAACTATGGCTACACCTTC. Translation gives CSVGTGLNYGYTF.

The chain recombines TRBV28 with TRBJ1-1, with 7 bases that match TRBD1. From germline, CDR1 is MDHEN and CDR2 SYDVKM. The CDR3 runs to 15 residues. J lost 1 base, V lost 6 bases, and 8 bases had no gene match. The CDR3 loop is CASSPLRQGNTEAFF. The CDR3 DNA reads TGTGCCAGCAGCCCCCTCCGACAGGGGAACACTGAAGCTTTCTTT.

This clone was recorded a few times. The chain links TRBV6-5 to TRBJ2-2; D not resolved. The germline V gene has CDR1 MNHEY and CDR2 SVGAGI. V was trimmed by 2 bases and J by 6 bases, leaving 7 bases between them. The CDR3 loop spans 13 amino acids. The CDR3 DNA reads as TGTGCCAGCAGTTACGTTGGGCCCGGGGAGCTGTTTTTT. Residues: CASSYVGPGELFF.

The V call is TRBV18, the J call TRBJ1-1; D may be TRBD1 (5 bases). V was shortened by 3 bases and J by 6 bases, with 23 bases between the two germline ends. CDR1 KGHSH and CDR2 LQKENI come from the germline V gene. The length of the CDR3 is 17 residues. DNA for the CDR3: TGTGCCAGCTCACCCCCAGCGGGAGGGTCAGGGAGGCCTGAAGCTTTCTTT. Its protein is CASSPPAGGSGRPEAFF.

V is TRBV2 and J is TRBJ1-1; 7 bases are a match to TRBD1. V dropped 6 bases and J dropped 6; count of bases not matched to a gene: 7. From germline, CDR1 is SNHLY and CDR2 FYNNEI. There are 13 residues in the CDR3. The CDR3 region has the DNA TGTGCCAGCAGAGCCGACAGGGCACCTGAAGCTTTCTTT. Translating it yields CASRADRAPEAFF.

This chain uses TRBV5-8 with TRBJ2-3; 12 nucleotides agree with TRBD2. The CDR3 is 18 residues long. Germline CDR1 reads SGHTS; CDR2 reads YDEGEE. J gave up 0 bases and V 2 bases, and 7 bases lay outside the gene matches. CDR3 DNA: TGTGCCAGCAGCTTCGGGGGACTAGCGGGTGGAAGCACAGATACGCAGTATTTT. Amino acid sequence: CASSFGGLAGGSTDTQYF.

V gene TRBV7-2 combines with J gene TRBJ1-1; a possible D gene is TRBD1 (5 bases). Trimming took 1 base from V and 2 from J, leaving 20 bases between them. Germline CDR1 SGHTA, CDR2 FQGNSA. The CDR3 consists of 18 residues. This chain's CDR3 is CASSLEVGTLSPNTEAFF. CDR3 DNA sequence: TGTGCCAGCAGCTTAGAAGTGGGGACTTTATCACCTAACACTGAAGCTTTCTTT.